The T cell receptor (beta chain) under discussion was sequenced for a study of Ad26.COV2.S vaccination and SARS-CoV-2 variants (dated by TCRdb to about 2021). For the study in its entirety: Donors in the vaccine arm were drawn from COV1001, a phase I-IIa trial of Ad26.COV2.S in healthy adults that was multicentre, randomized, double-blind and placebo-controlled. Ad26.COV2.S was administered intramuscularly at a dose of 5x10^10 or 1x10^11 viral particles, either as one shot or as two shots given 56 days apart. TCRbeta repertoire sequencing was used to assess the specificity and breadth of SARS-CoV-2-reactive T cell receptors after Ad26.COV2.S vaccination. A total of 32 samples were included in the TCR-sequenced set, comprising roughly 19 Ad26.COV2.S vaccine recipients, 5 placebo recipients and 8 SARS-CoV-2 convalescent individuals. Trial participants were randomized into five groups of five: low-dose or high-dose Ad26.COV2.S given once or twice, or placebo on both occasions. Blinding of investigators to trial group allocation was maintained during experiments and outcome assessment. General conclusions and limits of the study: The study was not powered for comparison of responses between vaccine doses or regimens. Ad26.COV2.S recipients had higher spike-specific TCR breadth than placebo recipients (P = 0.0014). Substantial breadth of spike-specific CD8+ and CD4+ T cell responses was reported after vaccination. The authors noted that total T cell responses may have been underestimated by the TCR breadth and depth analyses. Non-spike TCR breadth was comparable between vaccine and placebo recipients, consistent with the vaccine containing only spike.

Remarks on this clone: What this receptor recognizes is not known. Per-base quality was not reported, and no clone a single base away is much larger than it.

Reading the label with the study, this specimen's treatment or condition is: 19 received Ad26.COV2.S at low or high dose, single or two shots; roughly 5 received placebo; per-sample allocation not given. For vaccine and placebo recipients, repertoires were sequenced using samples collected on day 63 after the first injection. In Cohort 1b, around 23 adults aged 18-55 years were enrolled at a single site in Boston, USA, between 29 July and 7 August 2020. Ad26.COV2.S was a replication-incompetent adenovirus type 26 vector expressing a prefusion-stabilized SARS-CoV-2 spike protein from the original Wuhan strain. The immunoSEQ Assay was used to sequence TCRbeta CDR3 regions. After extraction, genomic DNA underwent amplification by bias-controlled multiplex PCR, followed by high-throughput sequencing. The authors' analysis ran thus. Collapsing and filtering of sequences were performed to quantify the absolute abundance of each unique TCRbeta CDR3 region. T cell fraction was estimated by normalizing TCRbeta template counts to usable DNA, with usable DNA measured through amplification of reference genes found in all nucleated cells. Repertoire TCRs were annotated as SARS-CoV-2-specific when V gene, CDR3 amino acid sequence and J gene were exactly matched to a known reactive TCR set. MIRA supplied the reference SARS-CoV-2 TCR set, which was filtered for enrichment in COVID-19-positive ImmuneCODE repertoires so that public or cross-reactive TCRs were removed. Based on the MIRA antigens, annotated TCRs were further analysed at the level of specific ORF or position within ORF. Breadth was defined as the number of annotated unique rearrangements divided by the total number of unique productive rearrangements, and depth was defined as the summed frequency of the annotated unique rearrangements. Group comparisons of TCR breadth used two-sided Wilcoxon rank-sum tests. TCRdb limited this immuneACCESS table to in-frame rearrangements with V and J called. A share of clones is missing; checked studies link under half to unresolved V genes, and the rest is unexplained. V and J calls plus clone size are reproduced from that table; the DNA served to infer D and trimming. Present in this sample are a few hundred thousand clones, around 87% of which were seen just once. The top ten clonotypes cover roughly 4% of the sample.

The TCR was taken from a person aged 18-65 years who received the Ad26.COV2.S COVID-19 vaccine or a placebo. Sequencing used peripheral blood, obtained in a trial of Ad26.COV2.S vaccine versus placebo.

The CDR3 reads as follows: CASSSPDRPRGVGSPLHF. The nucleotide sequence is given as TGTGCCAGCAGCTCTCCGGACAGGCCACGGGGGGTTGGGTCACCCCTCCACTTT. The chain uses TRBV5-6 and TRBJ1-6; 7 junctional bases match TRBD1. CDR1 and CDR2 are drawn from the germline V gene: SGHDT, YYEEEE. There are 18 amino acids in the CDR3, from cysteine to phenylalanine inclusive. Left in the record is the CDR3 DNA by itself, 54 bases read in frame from the first base. V and J are trimmed by 3 bases and 10 bases, and the gene matches miss 19 bases of the junction.